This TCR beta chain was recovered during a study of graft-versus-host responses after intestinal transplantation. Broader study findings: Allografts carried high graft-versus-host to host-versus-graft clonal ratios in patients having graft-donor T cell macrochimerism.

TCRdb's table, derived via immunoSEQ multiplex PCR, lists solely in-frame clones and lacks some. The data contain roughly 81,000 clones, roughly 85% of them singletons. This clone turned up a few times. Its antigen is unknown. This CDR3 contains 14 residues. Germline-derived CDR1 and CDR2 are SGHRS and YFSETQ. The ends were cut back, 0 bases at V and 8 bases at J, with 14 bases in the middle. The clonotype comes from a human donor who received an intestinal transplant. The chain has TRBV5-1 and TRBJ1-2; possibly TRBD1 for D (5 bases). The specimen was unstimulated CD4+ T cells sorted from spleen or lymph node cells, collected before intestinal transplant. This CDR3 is CASSLVGEGSGYTF. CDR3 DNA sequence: TGCGCCAGCAGCTTGGTAGGGGAGGGATCGGGCTACACCTTC.